This T cell receptor (beta chain) is from a study of human T cells and chemical hapten exposure. Study at large: Per-sample variation in TCR yield stemmed mainly from small pooled library volume differences.

Time point denoted: healthy volunteer bleed at 6 weeks. It was from unfractionated whole blood that total RNA was extracted. This clonotype was found many times. CDR1 ENHRY and CDR2 SYGVKD come from the germline V gene. V was clipped by 8 bases and J by 8 bases, with 16 bases between them. CDR3 length equals 13 residues. TCRdb used MiXCR to reprocess the RACE reads, holding one entry per CDR3 protein. This sample has 65,000 or so distinct CDR3 sequences, with about 5.7% found just once. This clonotype originated in a female donor in good health. Some clones in this sample may be carry-over from other donors' samples. The chain carries TRBV10-3 and TRBJ2-1, with a possible D match to TRBD2 (5 bases). The specimen sequenced was whole blood. The DNA of the CDR3 is TGTGCCATCGGAGGTGGCGGTCGAGATGAGCAGTTCTTC. Translated: CAIGGGGRDEQFF.